This T cell receptor beta chain emerged from a study of human T cells and chemical hapten exposure. Background on the study: The variation in per-sample TCR yields arose mainly from small differences in pooled library volumes. General observations from the study: TCRs whose frequency exceeded 1 in 1000 remained the same following DPC sensitization.

At least ten counts were recorded for this clonotype. Its cognate antigen is unknown. What the library attached to individual cDNA molecules were unique molecular identifiers. As processed by the authors: Samples held a median of 95,638 TCRs, range 23,224–690,600. TCRdb processed the RACE reads anew with MiXCR; each CDR3 protein has one entry. TCRdb, rather than the study authors, made the V and J calls. In the table there are roughly 100,000 distinct CDR3 sequences, about 8.6% of which are singletons. The V end was cut by 2 bases, the J end by 6 bases, with 15 bases between. In germline, CDR1 is DFQATT, CDR2 SNEGSKA (reference sequence). This CDR3 comprises 14 residues. As for time point: healthy volunteer bleed at 2 weeks. The authors extracted total RNA from unfractionated whole blood.

The V gene is TRBV20-1, the J gene TRBJ2-3, with D unresolved. Sequencing used whole blood. The clonotype comes from a female donor in good health. Some clones in this sample may be carry-over from other donors' samples. The CDR3 DNA sequence: TGCAGTGCTAGAATAGGGTCAGTGAGGGATACGCAGTATTTT. Protein product: CSARIGSVRDTQYF.